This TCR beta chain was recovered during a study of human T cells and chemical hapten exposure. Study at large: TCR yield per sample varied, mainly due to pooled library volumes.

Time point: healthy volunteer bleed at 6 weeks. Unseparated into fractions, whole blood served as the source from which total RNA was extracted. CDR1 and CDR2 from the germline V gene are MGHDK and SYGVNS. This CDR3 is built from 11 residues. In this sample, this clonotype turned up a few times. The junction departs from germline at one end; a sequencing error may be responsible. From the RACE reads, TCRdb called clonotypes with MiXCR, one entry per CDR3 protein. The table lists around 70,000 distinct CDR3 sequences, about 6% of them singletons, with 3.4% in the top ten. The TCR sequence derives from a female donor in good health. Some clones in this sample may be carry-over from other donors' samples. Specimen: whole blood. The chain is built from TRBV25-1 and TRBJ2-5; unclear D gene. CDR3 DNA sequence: TGTGCCAGCAGTGCTAGAGAGGCCCAGTACTTC. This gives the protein CASSAREAQYF.